The present entry profiles one T cell receptor (beta chain) with its context. Its specificity is unknown. Losses at the gene ends were 7 bases for V and 2 bases for J; bases not matched to a gene: 10. The CDR3 totals 15 residues. Germline V gene lookup returns CDR1 SGHRS and CDR2 YFSETQ. 13 Jbeta primers and 60 Vbeta primers were used for the PCR. TCRdb keeps only in-frame clones here, not all; method: immunoSEQ multiplex PCR. The profile shows approximately 210,000 clones, 70% to 80% of them singletons. This specimen belongs to a study of cytomegalovirus exposure and HLA in healthy donors. Whereas donors were nominally healthy upon sampling, unrecorded immune exposures were probable. Study-wide results and caveats: Highest at DRB1 and lowest at HLA-C, TCR association rates differed among HLA loci in a later analysis.

The sequenced sample was PBMCs. The sequence derives from a male donor in good health and CMV-seropositive. This chain connects TRBV5-1 to TRBJ1-2; 8 bases map to TRBD1. CDR3: CASAWGQEKNYGYTF. CDR3 in DNA: TGCGCCAGCGCTTGGGGACAGGAGAAAAACTATGGCTACACCTTC.